The 9 T cell receptor beta chains below all came from one sample that was sequenced in a study of T cells in localized non-small cell lung cancer. Sequenced by immunoSEQ multiplex PCR; TCRdb stores in-frame clones only, minus some. The sample carries about 2,600 clones, 30% to 40% recorded once. The sequencing here drew on lung tumor tissue, taken before any cancer treatment. These receptors all stem from a man aged 35 to 70 with stage I lung adenocarcinoma.

This chain connects TRBV6-1 to TRBJ1-1, with 9 bases identical to TRBD1. Trimming cost V 0 bases and J 1 base; bases outside gene matches: 9. This CDR3 region has 18 residues. Germline CDR1 MNHNS, CDR2 SASEGT. CDR3 protein: CASSEAILLGQGNTEAFF. CDR3 in DNA: TGTGCCAGCAGTGAAGCGATTCTTCTGGGACAGGGGAACACTGAAGCTTTCTTT.

This chain uses TRBV28 with TRBJ1-1; D gene uncertain. V gave up 8 bases and J gave up 2 bases, with 12 bases separating them. This CDR3 region has 13 residues. CDR1 and CDR2 from the germline V gene are MDHEN and SYDVKM. The CDR3 DNA sequence: TGTGCCAGCGCTAGACGGTTAAACACTGAAGCTTTCTTT. This gives the protein CASARRLNTEAFF.

The rearrangement joins TRBV19 to TRBJ1-2; perhaps TRBD1 as D (6 bases). Per germline, CDR1 LNHDA and CDR2 SQIVND (reference sequence). CDR3 size: 12 residues. V shed 9 bases and J shed 4 bases, with 12 bases lying between them. The CDR3 nucleotides read TGTGCCAGCTCGGGGGGGGCCTATGGCTACACCTTC. Translating gives CASSGGAYGYTF.

The chain uses TRBV19 and TRBJ1-1; TRBD1 is a possible D gene (5 bases). Trimming removed 6 bases from V and 0 bases from J, with 11 bases in between. The CDR3 runs to 14 residues. The germline gives CDR1 LNHDA, CDR2 SQIVND (reference sequence). Here the CDR3 DNA reads TGTGCCAGTAGGCCCGACAGCATGAACACTGAAGCTTTCTTT. It encodes CASRPDSMNTEAFF. The variable domain in full, with the rest retrieved from reference TRBV19 and TRBJ1-1, is DGGITQSPKYLFRKEGQNVTLSCEQNLNHDAMYWYRQDPGQGLRLIYYSQIVNDFQKGDIAEGYSVSREKKESFPLTVTSAQKNPTAFYLCASRPDSMNTEAFFGQGTRLTVV.

The chain is built from TRBV19 and TRBJ1-5; D is unresolved. The V end lost 3 bases, the J end lost 6 bases, and 12 bases lay between the germline ends. The CDR3 extends over 14 amino acids. The germline V gene encodes CDR1 LNHDA and CDR2 SQIVND (reference sequence). The CDR3: CASSIPWTSQPQHF. The CDR3 DNA reads TGTGCCAGTAGTATCCCCTGGACCTCTCAGCCCCAGCATTTT.

This clone has more than one count but fewer than ten. The chain has TRBV11-3 and TRBJ2-2; D is ambiguous. Germline loops: CDR1 SGHNT, CDR2 YENEEA. V dropped 5 bases and J dropped 1 base, with 8 bases sitting between them. The CDR3 loop spans 14 amino acids. The CDR3 reads CASSPQVNTGELFF. For the CDR3, the DNA is TGTGCCAGCAGCCCTCAGGTGAACACCGGGGAGCTGTTTTTT.

The chain joins TRBV6-8 to TRBJ2-2; 9 nucleotides align to TRBD1. Unmatched junction bases numbered 26, after V lost 5 bases and J lost 7 bases. This CDR3 has 21 amino acids. Germline lookup yields CDR1 MNHGY and CDR2 SAAAGT. The DNA for the CDR3 is TGTGCCAGCAGTCGCCGGCGGGGACAGGGATACAGCGGGAAGGCCCACGGGGAGCTGTTTTTT. Encoded protein: CASSRRRGQGYSGKAHGELFF.

V usage is TRBV18 and J usage is TRBJ1-5; a possible D gene is TRBD1 (6 bases). This CDR3 has 13 residues. Germline V gene data show CDR1 as KGHSH and CDR2 as LQKENI. The ends were cut back, 7 bases at V and 7 bases at J, with 14 bases in the middle. The CDR3 DNA reads as TGTGCCAGCTTACAGGGCCAAGGGCAGCCCCAGCATTTT. Residues: CASLQGQGQPQHF.

CDR3 bases: TGTGCCAGCTCACCCCGGGAGGGCGCGCAGTTCTTC. Amino acids: CASSPREGAQFF. V usage is TRBV18 and J usage is TRBJ2-1, with TRBD2 identical over 8 bases. The V and J ends lost 3 bases and 12 bases, in that order; junction bases with no gene match: 4. This CDR3 region has 12 residues. CDR1 is KGHSH and CDR2 is LQKENI in the germline V gene.